The entry below gives a single T cell receptor beta chain sequence along with its context. The target antigen is unknown. The protocol attached unique molecular identifiers to individual cDNA molecules. TCRdb re-called the 5' RACE reads through MiXCR, storing one row per CDR3 protein. The table has tens of thousands of distinct CDR3 sequences, more than 12% seen once. The sample comes from a study of early T cells in non-severe SARS-CoV-2 infection. Study observations and caveats: There was a bias toward anti-spike CD8 responses in VDJdb matching, which missed private and CD4 specificities.

This receptor was identified in an adult who was a healthcare worker with PCR-confirmed SARS-CoV-2 infection or an uninfected control (not recorded which). Specimen: whole blood, collected at baseline.

In nucleotides, the CDR3 is TGCAGCGTCGGGACAGGGGGCTCGGGGTCCTACGAGCAGTACTTC. As protein: CSVGTGGSGSYEQYF. The rearrangement uses TRBV29-1 and TRBJ2-7; 12 positions match TRBD1. Germline loops: CDR1 SQVTM, CDR2 ANQGSEA. This CDR3 has 15 residues. J lost 1 base, V lost 6 bases, and 7 bases had no gene match.